One sample yielded the 17 T cell receptor beta chains listed below, sequenced in a study of blood T cell repertoires in COVID-19. Sequencing was performed with immunoSEQ multiplex PCR; in TCRdb, only in-frame clones are kept and a portion is missing. The profile covers around 350,000 clones, with more than 75% appearing a single time and around 3% taken by the ten largest. The sequenced sample consisted of peripheral blood. These receptors originate from a human donor in a cohort sampled during active COVID-19.

The rearrangement uses TRBV9 and TRBJ2-1; D possibly corresponds to TRBD1 (6 bases). Trimming took 0 bases from V and 4 from J, leaving 11 bases between them. The CDR3 covers 15 residues. The V gene's germline CDR1 is SGDLS and CDR2 YYNGEE. This chain's CDR3 is CASSVGQGIYNEQFF. Written as DNA, the CDR3 is TGTGCCAGCAGCGTAGGTCAGGGGATTTACAATGAGCAGTTCTTC.

The gene calls are TRBV18 and TRBJ2-1; TRBD2 aligns across 10 bases. Germline V gives CDR1 KGHSH, CDR2 LQKENI. V shed 1 base and J 6 bases; nucleotides not matched to a gene: 21. CDR3 length: 21 amino acids. The DNA of the CDR3 is TGTGCCAGCTCACCACGGCTTCCGGGACTAGCGCCCCTGCCTGCTTTCAATGAGCAGTTCTTC. Protein sequence: CASSPRLPGLAPLPAFNEQFF.

This clone was detected a few times. The chain uses TRBV19 and TRBJ2-7; 8 bases are shared with TRBD1. Germline V lookup: CDR1 LNHDA, CDR2 SQIVND (reference sequence). The CDR3 loop spans 14 amino acids. The V segment lost 6 bases and the J segment 3 bases; nucleotides outside the gene matches: 7. The CDR3 bases are TGTGCCAGTAGCCAACAGGGGGTCAACTACGAGCAGTACTTC. Protein product: CASSQQGVNYEQYF.

This clone was seen a single time. The chain employs TRBV7-2 and TRBJ2-7; 11 bases map to TRBD2. V lost 5 bases to trimming and J lost 4 bases; unmatched junction nucleotides: 10. The CDR3 is 16 residues long. CDR1 and CDR2 (germline): SGHTA, FQGNSA. CDR3 sequence reads: CASSIDGTSGTYEQYF. DNA for the CDR3: TGTGCCAGCAGCATAGACGGGACTAGCGGAACTTACGAGCAGTACTTC. The whole variable domain, remainder taken from reference TRBV7-2 and TRBJ2-7, is GAGVSQSPSNKVTEKGKDVELRCDPISGHTALYWYRQSLGQGLEFLIYFQGNSAPDKSGLPSDRFSAERTGGSVSTLTIQRTQQEDSAVYLCASSIDGTSGTYEQYFGPGTRLTVT.

This clone was found once. The V and J genes are TRBV30 and TRBJ1-1, with 9 bases fitting TRBD1. The trim removed 4 bases at V and 7 bases at J, leaving 4 bases unmatched. The length of the CDR3 is 12 residues. Germline lookup yields CDR1 GTSNPN and CDR2 SVGIG (reference sequence). The CDR3 loop is CAWKGDRDEAFF. The CDR3 DNA sequence: TGTGCCTGGAAAGGGGACAGGGATGAAGCTTTCTTT.

This clone was recorded only once. V gene TRBV14 combines with J gene TRBJ2-5; TRBD2 matches at 10 bases. J lost 4 bases, V lost 0 bases, and 11 bases had no gene match. The CDR3 contains 18 residues. Germline V CDR1 and CDR2: SGHDN, FVKESK. The CDR3 sequence is CASSQEPLAGMALETQYF. In DNA, the CDR3 is TGTGCCAGCAGCCAAGAGCCACTAGCGGGAATGGCTTTAGAGACCCAGTACTTC. The variable domain in full, completed from reference TRBV14 and TRBJ2-5, reads EAGVTQFPSHSVIEKGQTVTLRCDPISGHDNLYWYRRVMGKEIKFLLHFVKESKQDESGMPNNRFLAERTGGTYSTLKVQPAELEDSGVYFCASSQEPLAGMALETQYFGPGTRLLVL.

The gene calls are TRBV7-2 and TRBJ1-2; 7 bases match TRBD1. The CDR3 has 15 residues. Trimming at V came to 5 bases and at J to 4 bases, leaving 10 bases not matched to a gene. The germline CDR1 and CDR2 sequences are SGHTA and FQGNSA. The CDR3 is CASSPSTGFGYGYTF. CDR3 in DNA: TGTGCCAGCAGCCCCTCGACAGGGTTCGGCTATGGCTACACCTTC.

The rearrangement joins TRBV29-1 to TRBJ1-1; TRBD1 might be the D (5 bases). There are 14 residues in the CDR3. V lost 6 bases to trimming and J lost 1 base, with 15 bases between them. CDR1 and CDR2 from the germline V gene are SQVTM and ANQGSEA. CDR3 region: CSVRGGTANTEAFF. DNA for the CDR3: TGCAGCGTGCGCGGCGGGACGGCGAACACTGAAGCTTTCTTT. Supplemented by reference TRBV29-1 and TRBJ1-1, the full variable domain reads SAVISQKPSRDICQRGTSLTIQCQVDSQVTMMFWYRQQPGQSLTLIATANQGSEATYESGFVIDKFPISRPNLTFSTLTVSNMSPEDSSIYLCSVRGGTANTEAFFGQGTRLTVV.

This chain uses TRBV25-1 with TRBJ2-1; 9 bases agree with TRBD2. After removal of 2 bases from V and 5 bases from J, the junction contained 10 bases not matched to a gene. The CDR3 has 17 residues. CDR1 and CDR2 from the germline V gene are MGHDK and SYGVNS. The CDR3 sequence is CASSEPGAGGPDNEQFF. The CDR3 nucleotides are TGTGCCAGCAGTGAACCCGGGGCGGGGGGGCCGGACAATGAGCAGTTCTTC.

In this sample, this clone turned up once. The chain is built from TRBV5-1 and TRBJ2-3; 10 nucleotides align to TRBD2. The CDR3 totals 16 residues. Germline-derived CDR1 and CDR2 are SGHRS and YFSETQ. With 4 bases clipped from V and 8 bases from J, the junction kept 13 bases outside the gene matches. CDR3 coding DNA: TGCGCCAGCAGCCGGGGACTAGCGAGGGGGAGGGGTACGCAGTATTTT. Amino acid sequence: CASSRGLARGRGTQYF.

The chain combines TRBV19 with TRBJ1-2; the D gene is possibly TRBD1 (5 bases). The CDR3 has 12 residues. Deletions cut 10 bases from V and 7 bases from J, with 16 bases between. Per the germline V gene, CDR1 is LNHDA and CDR2 is SQIVND (reference sequence). CDR3 coding DNA: TGTGCCACCAGGGCCAAGGCTTTTGGCTACACCTTC. Protein product: CATRAKAFGYTF.

This clone showed up just once. CDR3 protein: CASSDYGYTF. In DNA form, the CDR3 reads TGTGCCAGCAGCGACTATGGCTACACCTTC. This sequence joins TRBV28 and TRBJ1-2; no firm D call. The CDR3 spans 10 residues. Trimming took off 6 bases at V and 3 bases at J, with 2 bases between the two ends. Germline CDR1 is MDHEN and CDR2 is SYDVKM.

The chain couples TRBV19 to TRBJ1-1; possibly TRBD1 for D (6 bases). The germline CDR1 and CDR2 sequences are LNHDA and SQIVND (reference sequence). The CDR3 sequence is 18 residues long. V gave up 4 bases and J gave up 1 base, with 22 bases separating them. The DNA for the CDR3 is TGTGCCAGTAGTACGGACAGTTTGACGCTAAGACCGAACACTGAAGCTTTCTTT. As protein: CASSTDSLTLRPNTEAFF.

The genes are TRBV5-1 and TRBJ1-4; 7 positions match TRBD1. V lost 4 bases and J lost 7; bases outside the gene matches: 7. The germline CDR1 and CDR2 sequences are SGHRS and YFSETQ. This CDR3 is built from 14 residues. CDR3 DNA sequence: TGCGCCAGCAGCCATGGACAGGTTGGTGAAAAACTGTTTTTT. Its translation is CASSHGQVGEKLFF.

This clone was observed a single time. The J gene is TRBJ2-1, the V gene TRBV4-2; TRBD2 aligns across 10 bases. The CDR3 loop spans 17 amino acids. The ends lost 2 bases at V and 6 bases at J; junction bases unmatched: 10. Germline V CDR1 and CDR2: LGHNA, YNFKEQ. The CDR3 nucleotides read TGTGCCAGCAGCCAACTAGCGGGGGAATACGGTGTCAATGAGCAGTTCTTC. Protein sequence: CASSQLAGEYGVNEQFF.

The DNA for the CDR3 is TGTGCCAGCAGCCGGAGCACCTATAGCACAGATACGCAGTATTTT. Protein sequence: CASSRSTYSTDTQYF. The chain is built from TRBV5-4 and TRBJ2-3, with no clear D. The length of the CDR3 is 15 residues. V lost 4 bases and J 0 bases, leaving 12 bases between the germline ends. Germline-derived CDR1 and CDR2 are SGHNT and YYREEE (reference sequence).

The V and J genes are TRBV9 and TRBJ2-7; D gene uncertain. Germline CDR1 reads SGDLS; CDR2 reads YYNGEE. This CDR3 spans 15 amino acids. Between the trimmed V and J ends, which lost 0 bases and 0 bases, there was a span of 10 bases. CDR3 amino acids: CASSVGVGPSYEQYF. As DNA, the CDR3 is TGTGCCAGCAGCGTAGGGGTGGGCCCCTCCTACGAGCAGTACTTC.